This T cell receptor (delta chain) is from a study of γδ T cells in repeated Plasmodium falciparum infection. Turning to the study itself: Donors were malaria-exposed Malian children or age- and gender-matched Australian children. Over roughly 580 days, donors received four mosquito-bite P. falciparum NF54 infections.

Trimming shortened V by 4 bases and J by 1 base, and 43 bases separated the two germline ends. From germline, CDR1 is TSWWSYY and CDR2 QGS. The CDR3 is 25 residues long. A word on this clone: Its target is unknown. This DNA translates differently at residue 5 from the TCRdb protein, which is that of a much larger clone; a read error is likely, and the protein shown is the DNA's own translation.

Whole-study findings and limits: Compared with Australian children, Malian Vdelta2-negative repertoires seemed more clonal, less diverse, less shared. Vgamma9/Vdelta2+ T cells showed a stable polyclonal repertoire with shared TCRgamma sequences.

TCRdb reprocessed the multiplex PCR reads using CATT. The sample holds tens of thousands of delta-chain clones, around 1.8% seen once. Flow sorting of PBMC yielded separate Vgamma9/Vdelta2+ and Vdelta2-negative gammadelta T cell populations for bulk repertoire analysis. The TCR comes from a pool of human donors (malaria-infected and uninfected, not separated). This chain connects TRDV1 to TRDJ1; D possibly matches TRDD2 or TRDD3 (8 bases each). TCRdb carries no J gene annotation; the J gene was assigned here by matching the DNA with germline. Sequenced input: gamma-delta T cells from blood. The CDR3 DNA is TGTGCTCTTGGGGGAGGGGACTTCCTACGTGACCCCTGGGGGAAGTCGACCCGAGGCACCGATAAACTCATCTTT. Encoded protein: CALGGGDFLRDPWGKSTRGTDKLIF.